This is a list of T cell receptor beta chains from one sample in a study of blood T cell repertoires in COVID-19. Using immunoSEQ multiplex PCR, the repertoire was profiled, and TCRdb retains in-frame clones only, with some absent. Of some 87,000 clones in the sample, around 94% were seen once. The sequenced sample was peripheral blood. All receptors come from an older woman with active COVID-19. CDR3s include the opening cysteine and the closing phenylalanine or tryptophan. A D gene is named only where the DNA matches it firmly. The size field is filled for only some rows; it gives once, few, many or a size class.

D	J	length	V	size	DNA	CDR3
-	TRBJ1-1	15	TRBV19	-	TGTGCCAGTACGCCAAGGGGGACCGGGGGGACTGAAGCTTTCTTT	CASTPRGTGGTEAFF
-	TRBJ2-5	15	TRBV6-1	-	TGTGCCAGCAGTGAAGCGCTTGGCGGGCAAGAGACCCAGTACTTC	CASSEALGGQETQYF
-	TRBJ2-1	17	TRBV25-1	-	TGTGCCAGCAGTGAATCTGTAGGAGTGGGCTCCTACAATGAGCAGTTCTTC	CASSESVGVGSYNEQFF
-	TRBJ2-2	13	TRBV10-3	-	TGTGCCACCACGGGGGGCAACACCGGGGAGCTGTTTTTT	CATTGGNTGELFF
-	TRBJ1-2	15	TRBV18	-	TGTGCCAGCTCCCCGATACGGCAGGGGCCCTCTGGCTACACCTTC	CASSPIRQGPSGYTF
-	TRBJ1-1	13	TRBV12-3/TRBV12-4	-	TGTGCCAGCAAACCTCAACGGCAGGGGACGGGTTTCTTT	CASKPQRQGTGFF
-	TRBJ1-3	19	TRBV5-1	-	TGCGCCAGCAGCTTGGCCGCGTTGGGGCAGAGCCTCTCTGGAAACACCATATATTTT	CASSLAALGQSLSGNTIYF
-	TRBJ1-6	15	TRBV5-5	-	TGTGCCAGCAGCTTAGCGCCAGGGCTGGATTCACCCCTCCACTTT	CASSLAPGLDSPLHF
TRBD1	TRBJ1-4	14	TRBV7-2	-	TGTGCCAGCAGCCTCGGGACAGGGAATGAAAAACTGTTTTTT	CASSLGTGNEKLFF
TRBD1	TRBJ1-5	14	TRBV2	-	TGTGCCAGCAGTGCGTCAGGGGGCCGTCAGCCCCAGCATTTT	CASSASGGRQPQHF
TRBD1	TRBJ1-1	16	TRBV11-2	-	TGTGCCAGCAGCTTATTCGGTCGGACAGGGTGGGCTGAAGCTTTCTTT	CASSLFGRTGWAEAFF
-	TRBJ2-5	11	TRBV12-3/TRBV12-4	-	TGTGCCAGCAGTTTATCGGAGACCCAGTACTTC	CASSLSETQYF
-	TRBJ1-3	16	TRBV9	-	TGTGCCAGCAGCCCCTCAATTGACAACTCTGGAAACACCATATATTTT	CASSPSIDNSGNTIYF
-	TRBJ1-4	15	TRBV5-6	-	TGTGCCAGCAGCTTGGGAGGAGGGGCAGATGAAAAACTGTTTTTT	CASSLGGGADEKLFF
-	TRBJ1-4	16	TRBV4-1	-	TGCGCCAGCAGCCAAGATCTGTACAGGGATAATGAAAAACTGTTTTTT	CASSQDLYRDNEKLFF
TRBD2	TRBJ2-1	13	TRBV10-1	once	TGCGCCAGCAGCGCGGGGGGGCAAGGAGAGCAGTTCTTC	CASSAGGQGEQFF
TRBD1	TRBJ1-1	12	TRBV7-2	-	TGTGCCAGCAGCCCACGGACAGGGGAAGCTTTCTTT	CASSPRTGEAFF
-	TRBJ2-7	16	TRBV27	-	TGTGCCAGCAGTCCAGGGGTGGGAAGGAGCTCCTACGAGCAGTACTTC	CASSPGVGRSSYEQYF
-	TRBJ2-3	13	TRBV6-5	-	TGTGCCAGCGGGGCAGCTAGCACAGATACGCAGTATTTT	CASGAASTDTQYF
-	TRBJ2-2	16	TRBV28	-	TGTGCCAGCAGTTTATTTGGCAGGGTGAACACCGGGGAGCTGTTTTTT	CASSLFGRVNTGELFF
-	TRBJ1-6	15	TRBV5-1	-	TGCGCCAGCAGCTTGAGGACACTCGATAATTCACCCCTCCACTTT	CASSLRTLDNSPLHF
TRBD2	TRBJ2-5	16	TRBV6-5	-	TGTGCCAGCAGTTACGGGTTGACTAGCGGGCAAGAGACCCAGTACTTC	CASSYGLTSGQETQYF
-	TRBJ2-5	14	TRBV3-1/TRBV3-2	-	TGTGCCAGCAGCCGCCTAGGGGGCCAAGAGACCCAGTACTTC	CASSRLGGQETQYF
-	TRBJ2-3	14	TRBV28	-	TGTGCCAGCAGTTTCTCGGTAGACACAGATACGCAGTATTTT	CASSFSVDTDTQYF
-	TRBJ2-5	15	TRBV5-6	once	TGTGCCAGCAGCTTGACAGTGGATCCCGAAGAGACCCAGTACTTC	CASSLTVDPEETQYF
TRBD2	TRBJ2-4	14	TRBV5-6	-	TGTGCCAGCAGCTTGCTAGCGGGGCGACGTATTCAGTACTTC	CASSLLAGRRIQYF
TRBD1	TRBJ2-7	16	TRBV10-3	once	TGTGCCATCAGTGGTACAGGACAGGGGATCTCCTACGAGCAGTACTTC	CAISGTGQGISYEQYF
-	TRBJ2-2	14	TRBV2	-	TGTGCCAGCACCACGGAGGGGGGGGTCCGGGAGCTGTTTTTT	CASTTEGGVRELFF
-	TRBJ2-5	12	TRBV3-1/TRBV3-2	-	TGTGCCAGCAGCCCCCGGGGGGAGACCCAGTACTTC	CASSPRGETQYF
TRBD1	TRBJ2-1	14	TRBV7-9	-	TGTGCCAGCAGCCCGGGACAGACCTACAATGAGCAGTTCTTC	CASSPGQTYNEQFF